Reported below is one T cell receptor (beta chain). Its antigen is not identified. These data are taken from a study of PD-1 blockade in classical Hodgkin lymphoma. V was pared by 0 bases and J by 6 bases, with 7 bases between. The germline V gene has CDR1 SGHVS and CDR2 FQNEAQ. This CDR3 contains 13 residues. Repertoires were generated with immunoSEQ multiplex PCR, while TCRdb's copy carries only in-frame clones and drops some. The table lists 6,600 or so clones, roughly 80% of them singletons. Time point: cycle 4 day 1 (C4D1), after more than 5 weeks of nivolumab. Every single patient, without exception, relapsed after autologous stem cell transplantation, and brentuximab vedotin exposure varied. Regarding the study as a whole: Prior to therapy, complete responders displayed diversity much like that of newly diagnosed patients.

The specimen was peripheral blood mononuclear cells (PBMCs), collected before the fourth cycle of nivolumab. The receptor comes from a human donor with classical Hodgkin lymphoma. J is TRBJ2-3 and V is TRBV7-8; perhaps D is TRBD1 or TRBD2 (5 bases each). The CDR3 spells CASSLAREDTQYF. CDR3 in DNA: TGTGCCAGCAGCTTAGCCAGGGAGGATACGCAGTATTTT. Combining the CDR3 with reference TRBV7-8 and TRBJ2-3 gives the whole variable domain GAGVSQSPRYKVAKRGQDVALRCDPISGHVSLFWYQQALGQGPEFLTYFQNEAQLDKSGLPSDRFFAERPEGSVSTLKIQRTQQEDSAVYLCASSLAREDTQYFGPGTRLTVL.